This T cell receptor beta chain is from a study of CD8 T cells in ankylosing spondylitis. Study-level points and caveats: Previous work reported some of these motif variants in the synovial fluid and blood of reactive arthritis.

The V end was cut by 3 bases, the J end by 3 bases, with 9 bases between. The CDR3 extends over 15 amino acids. TCRdb processed the 5' RACE reads anew with MiXCR; each CDR3 protein has one entry. The table records roughly 150,000 distinct CDR3 sequences, 30% to 40% of them present only once. About this clonotype itself: What it recognizes is unknown.

The chain employs TRBV12-3 or TRBV12-4 and TRBJ2-6, with TRBD2 as a possible D gene (5 bases). This TCR was recovered from a male donor with ankylosing spondylitis. Input material: synovial fluid, either unsorted or a sorted T cell fraction (not recorded which). The CDR3 loop is CASSFGGFGANVLTF. The CDR3 DNA reads TGTGCCAGCAGTTTTGGAGGCTTTGGGGCCAACGTCCTGACTTTC.